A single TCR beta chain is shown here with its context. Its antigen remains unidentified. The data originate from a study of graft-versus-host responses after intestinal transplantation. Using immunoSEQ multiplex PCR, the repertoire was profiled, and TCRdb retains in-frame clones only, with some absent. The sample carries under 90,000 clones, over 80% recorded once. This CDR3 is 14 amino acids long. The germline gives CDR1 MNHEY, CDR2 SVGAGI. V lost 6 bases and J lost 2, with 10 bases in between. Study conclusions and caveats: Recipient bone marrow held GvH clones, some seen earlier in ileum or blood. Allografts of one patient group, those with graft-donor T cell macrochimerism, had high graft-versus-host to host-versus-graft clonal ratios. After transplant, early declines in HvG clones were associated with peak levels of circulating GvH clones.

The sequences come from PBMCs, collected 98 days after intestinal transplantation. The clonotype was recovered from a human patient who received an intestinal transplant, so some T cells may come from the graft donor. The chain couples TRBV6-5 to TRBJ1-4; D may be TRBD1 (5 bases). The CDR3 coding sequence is TGTGCCAGCAGCTACGGGGGGACTAATGAAAAACTGTTTTTT. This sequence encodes CASSYGGTNEKLFF.